The clone carrying this TCR beta chain was picked up a small number of times. The sample comes from a study of blood T cell repertoires in COVID-19. This CDR3 spans 16 amino acids. Germline CDR1 reads SEHNR; CDR2 reads FQNEAQ (reference sequence). With 5 bases removed from V and 5 bases from J, the gap between germline ends came to 21 bases. As processed by the authors: Using reference gene primer amplification, nucleated cell counts were estimated. TCRdb's table, derived via immunoSEQ multiplex PCR, lists solely in-frame clones and lacks some. The D gene and trimming were derived from the DNA, and the V and J assignments and clone size from that table. The sample yields fewer than 90,000 clones, roughly 82% seen once.

Sequences were obtained from peripheral blood. The receptor comes from a man aged 45-60 years with acute or convalescent COVID-19. This chain joins TRBV7-9 and TRBJ2-5; possible D gene TRBD1, 6 bases. DNA for the CDR3: TGTGCCAGCAGCCGTTCCCCAGGGACACCCAGGGAGACCCAGTACTTC. This sequence encodes CASSRSPGTPRETQYF.